Listed here are 4 T cell receptor beta chains from one sample, sequenced in a study of vaccination effects on CD4 cells after COVID-19. The data were produced by immunoSEQ multiplex PCR, yet TCRdb's version contains in-frame clones alone and is incomplete. This table holds 55,000 to 70,000 clones, 76% found once. These TCRs' antigens remain unknown. ViraFEST used viral peptide pools to expand antigen-specific CD4+ T cells before sequencing. CD4+ T cells were isolated after approximately 10 days of culture. Participants were vaccinated with two doses of either the BNT162b2 or mRNA-1273 vaccine. The sequencing here drew on CD4+ T cells from PBMCs cultured with HCoV-OC43 spike peptides, taken after COVID-19 vaccination. Documented subset: HCoV-OC43 spike overlapping peptide pool stimulation. Every receptor here comes from a human donor who received a COVID-19 vaccine.

This clone was seen just once. The chain is built from TRBV9 and TRBJ2-3; 8 bases agree with TRBD1. Germline V gene sequence: CDR1 SGDLS, CDR2 YYNGEE. V was clipped by 4 bases and J by 0 bases; unmatched bases: 4. This CDR3 contains 15 residues. The DNA for the CDR3 is TGTGCCAGCAGCTTCGGACAGGGTAGCACAGATACGCAGTATTTT. This encodes CASSFGQGSTDTQYF.

V usage is TRBV12-3 or TRBV12-4 and J usage is TRBJ1-2, with a possible D match to TRBD1 (5 bases). This CDR3 comprises 12 residues. Trimming shortened V by 3 bases and J by 5 bases, and 7 bases separated the two germline ends. The CDR3, as DNA: TGTGCCAGCAGTTTGGAGGGGTATGGCTACACCTTC. It yields the protein CASSLEGYGYTF.

The rearrangement uses TRBV28 and TRBJ1-1; D may be TRBD1 (5 bases). CDR3 length: 14 residues. V was trimmed by 7 bases and J by 4 bases, leaving 16 bases between them. Germline values: CDR1 MDHEN, CDR2 SYDVKM. CDR3: CASIEASGGTEAFF. CDR3 coding DNA: TGTGCCAGCATTGAGGCCTCCGGGGGCACTGAAGCTTTCTTT.

V gene TRBV6-1 combines with J gene TRBJ1-3; TRBD1 matches at 9 bases. CDR3 length: 16 amino acids. The J segment lost 6 bases and the V segment lost 4 bases, leaving 10 bases of the junction unmatched. The germline V gene encodes CDR1 MNHNS and CDR2 SASEGT. Written as DNA, the CDR3 is TGTGCCAGCAGTGCTTTGGCGGGACAGGGTTTAAACACCATATATTTT. Encoded protein: CASSALAGQGLNTIYF.